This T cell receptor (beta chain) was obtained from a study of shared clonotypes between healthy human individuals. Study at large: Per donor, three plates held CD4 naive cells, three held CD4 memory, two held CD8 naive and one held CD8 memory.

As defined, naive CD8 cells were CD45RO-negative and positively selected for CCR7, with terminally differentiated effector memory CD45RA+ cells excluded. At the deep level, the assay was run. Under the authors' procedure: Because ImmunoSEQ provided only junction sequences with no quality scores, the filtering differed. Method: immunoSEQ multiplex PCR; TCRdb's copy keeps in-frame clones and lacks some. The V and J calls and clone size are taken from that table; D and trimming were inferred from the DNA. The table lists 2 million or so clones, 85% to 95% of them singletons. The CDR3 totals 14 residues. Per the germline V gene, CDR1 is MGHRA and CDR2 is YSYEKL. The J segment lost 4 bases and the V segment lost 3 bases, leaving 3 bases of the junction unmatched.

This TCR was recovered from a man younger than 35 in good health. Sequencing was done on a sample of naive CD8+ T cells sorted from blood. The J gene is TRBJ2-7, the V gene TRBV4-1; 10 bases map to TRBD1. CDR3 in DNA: TGCGCCAGCAGCCAGGGACAGGGGATGTACGAGCAGTACTTC. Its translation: CASSQGQGMYEQYF.